In its sample, the clone carrying this TCR delta chain was seen a few times. Its antigen is currently unknown. This CDR3 region has 17 residues. Germline V gene data show CDR1 as TSWWSYY and CDR2 as QGS. Trimming removed 7 bases from V and 10 bases from J; junction bases left unmatched: 20. The data were taken from a study of Vδ1+ human thymocytes. Study-wide results and limits: TRG sequences recurred across donors, whereas TRD sequences stayed essentially private. In the thymus, TRG and TRD repertoires looked highly polyclonal with Gaussian CDR3 lengths.

Extracted RNA was reverse transcribed into cDNA. The CDR3 regions were amplified by multiplex PCR from V-gene primers to a constant-region primer. TCRdb re-called clones from the multiplex PCR reads via CATT. The table lists about 75,000 delta-chain clones, around 35% of them singletons. Between about 97% and 99.6% of sorted thymocytes were Vdelta1+. Sequenced input: Vdelta1+ gamma-delta thymocytes from the thymus. Subset noted: FACS-sorted CD3+ TCRalphabeta- TCRVdelta1+ TCRVdelta2- thymocytes. This sequence joins TRDV1 and TRDJ1, with 11 bases aligning to TRDD3. This receptor was taken from a boy under three years old who had congenital heart surgery. The CDR3 DNA sequence: TGTGCTCTTGTCTTGGGTGGGGGATACGTTTTTCCGCGTGGACTCATCTTT. As protein: CALVLGGGYVFPRGLIF.